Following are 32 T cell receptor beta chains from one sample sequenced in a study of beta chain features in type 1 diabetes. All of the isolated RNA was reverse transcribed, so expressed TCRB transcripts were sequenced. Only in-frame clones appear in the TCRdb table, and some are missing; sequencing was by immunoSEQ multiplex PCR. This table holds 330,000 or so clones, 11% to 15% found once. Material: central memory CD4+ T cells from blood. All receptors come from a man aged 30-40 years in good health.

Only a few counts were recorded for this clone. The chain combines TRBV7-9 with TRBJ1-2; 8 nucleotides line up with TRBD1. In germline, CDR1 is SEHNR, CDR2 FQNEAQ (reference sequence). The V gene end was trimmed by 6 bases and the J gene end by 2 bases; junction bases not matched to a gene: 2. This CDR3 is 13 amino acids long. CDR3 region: CASSRQGNYGYTF. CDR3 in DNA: TGTGCCAGCAGTCGACAGGGGAACTATGGCTACACCTTC.

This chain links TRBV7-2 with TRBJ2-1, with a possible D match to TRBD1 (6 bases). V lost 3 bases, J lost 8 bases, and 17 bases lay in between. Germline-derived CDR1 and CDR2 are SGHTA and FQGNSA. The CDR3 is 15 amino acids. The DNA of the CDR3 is TGTGCCAGCAGCTTTTTACAGGGTGGTTTGGATGAGCAGTTCTTC. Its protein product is CASSFLQGGLDEQFF.

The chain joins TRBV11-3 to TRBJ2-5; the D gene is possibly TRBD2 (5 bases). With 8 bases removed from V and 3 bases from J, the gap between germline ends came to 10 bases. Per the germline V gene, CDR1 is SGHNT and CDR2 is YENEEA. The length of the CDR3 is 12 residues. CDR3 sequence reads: CASGGTEETQYF. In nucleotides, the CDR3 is TGTGCCAGCGGAGGAACGGAAGAGACCCAGTACTTC.

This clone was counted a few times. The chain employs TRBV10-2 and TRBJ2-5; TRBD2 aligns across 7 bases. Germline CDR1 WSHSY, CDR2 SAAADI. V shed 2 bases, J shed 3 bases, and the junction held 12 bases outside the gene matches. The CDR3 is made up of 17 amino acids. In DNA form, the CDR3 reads TGCGCCAGCAGTGAGCTCAAGCGGGGCCTACAGAAAGAGACCCAGTACTTC. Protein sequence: CASSELKRGLQKETQYF.

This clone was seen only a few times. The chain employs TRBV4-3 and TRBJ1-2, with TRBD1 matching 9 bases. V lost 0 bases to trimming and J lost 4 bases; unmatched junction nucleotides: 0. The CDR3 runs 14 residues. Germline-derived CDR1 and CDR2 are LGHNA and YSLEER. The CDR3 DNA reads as TGCGCCAGCAGCCAAGAGACAGGGGGCTATGGCTACACCTTC. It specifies CASSQETGGYGYTF.

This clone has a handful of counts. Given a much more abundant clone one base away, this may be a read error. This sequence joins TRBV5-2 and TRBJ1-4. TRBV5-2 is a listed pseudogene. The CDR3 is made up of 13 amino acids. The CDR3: CASSQGPKEKLFF. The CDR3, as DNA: TGCGCCAGCAGCCAAGGCCCTAAGGAAAAACTGTTTTTT.

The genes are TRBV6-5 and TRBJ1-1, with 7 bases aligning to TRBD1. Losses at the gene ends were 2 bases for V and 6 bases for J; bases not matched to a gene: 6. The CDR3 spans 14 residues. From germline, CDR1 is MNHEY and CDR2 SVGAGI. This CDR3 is CASSYLQGGPEAFF. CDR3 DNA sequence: TGTGCCAGCAGTTACCTTCAGGGGGGCCCTGAAGCTTTCTTT.

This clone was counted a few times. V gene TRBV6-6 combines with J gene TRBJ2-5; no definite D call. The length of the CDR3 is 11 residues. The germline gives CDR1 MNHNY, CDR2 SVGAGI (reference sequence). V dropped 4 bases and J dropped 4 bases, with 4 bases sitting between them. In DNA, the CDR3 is TGTGCCAGCAGTTCCCGAGAGACCCAGTACTTC. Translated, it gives CASSSRETQYF.

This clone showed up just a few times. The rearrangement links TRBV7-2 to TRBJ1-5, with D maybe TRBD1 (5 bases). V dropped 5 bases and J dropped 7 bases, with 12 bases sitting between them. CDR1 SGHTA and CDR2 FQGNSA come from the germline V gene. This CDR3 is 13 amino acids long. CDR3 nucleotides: TGTGCCAGCAGCCAGGGACGTTCACAGCCCCAGCATTTT. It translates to CASSQGRSQPQHF.

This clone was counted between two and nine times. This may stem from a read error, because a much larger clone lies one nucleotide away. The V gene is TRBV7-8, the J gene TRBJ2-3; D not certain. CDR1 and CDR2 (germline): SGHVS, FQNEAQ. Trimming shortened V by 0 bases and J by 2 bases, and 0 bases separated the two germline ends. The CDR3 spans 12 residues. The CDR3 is CASSLATDTQYF. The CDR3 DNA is TGTGCCAGCAGCTTAGCCACAGATACGCAGTATTTT.

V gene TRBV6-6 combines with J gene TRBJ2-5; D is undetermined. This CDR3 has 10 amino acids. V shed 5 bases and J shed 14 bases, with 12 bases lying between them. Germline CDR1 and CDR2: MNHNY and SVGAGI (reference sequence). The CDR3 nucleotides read TGTGCCAGCAGTGAAGTCGGCCGATACTTC. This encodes CASSEVGRYF.

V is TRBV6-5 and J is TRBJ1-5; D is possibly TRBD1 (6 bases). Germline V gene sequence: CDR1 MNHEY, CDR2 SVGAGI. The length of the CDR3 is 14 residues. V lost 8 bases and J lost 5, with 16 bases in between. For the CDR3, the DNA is TGTGCCAGCGGGCCCTTGGGGGCGGATCAGCCCCAGCATTTT. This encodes CASGPLGADQPQHF.

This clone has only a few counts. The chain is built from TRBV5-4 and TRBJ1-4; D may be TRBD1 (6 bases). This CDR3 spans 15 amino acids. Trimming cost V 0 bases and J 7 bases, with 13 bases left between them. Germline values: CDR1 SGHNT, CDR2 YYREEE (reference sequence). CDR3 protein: CASSLEAGVTEKLFF. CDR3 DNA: TGTGCCAGCAGCTTGGAGGCAGGGGTGACTGAAAAACTGTTTTTT.

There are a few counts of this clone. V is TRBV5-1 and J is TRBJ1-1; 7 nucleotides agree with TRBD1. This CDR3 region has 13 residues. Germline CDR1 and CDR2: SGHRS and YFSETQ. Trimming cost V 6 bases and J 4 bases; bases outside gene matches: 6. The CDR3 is CASTTQGTTEAFF. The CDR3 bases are TGCGCCAGCACGACACAGGGGACCACTGAAGCTTTCTTT.

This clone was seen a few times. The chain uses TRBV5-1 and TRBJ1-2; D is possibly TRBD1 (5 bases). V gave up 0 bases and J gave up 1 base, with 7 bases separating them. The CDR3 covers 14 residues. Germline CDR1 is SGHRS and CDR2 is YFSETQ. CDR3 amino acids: CASSLEGHNYGYTF. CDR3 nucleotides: TGCGCCAGCAGCTTGGAGGGGCATAACTATGGCTACACCTTC.

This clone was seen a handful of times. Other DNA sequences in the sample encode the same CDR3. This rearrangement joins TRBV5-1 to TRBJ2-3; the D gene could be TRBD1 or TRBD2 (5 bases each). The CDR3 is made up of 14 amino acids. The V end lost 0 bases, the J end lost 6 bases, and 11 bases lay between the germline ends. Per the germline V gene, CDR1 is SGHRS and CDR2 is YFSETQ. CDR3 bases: TGCGCCAGCAGCTTGGTCAGGGAGAGGGATACGCAGTATTTT. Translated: CASSLVRERDTQYF.

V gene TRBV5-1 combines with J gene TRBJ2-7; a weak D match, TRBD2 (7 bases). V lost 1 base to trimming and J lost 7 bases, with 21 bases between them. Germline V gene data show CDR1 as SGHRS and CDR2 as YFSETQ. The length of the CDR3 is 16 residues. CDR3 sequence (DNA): TGCGCCAGCAGCTTGTCGGGCGGGGGCACACCAAGGGAGCAGTACTTC. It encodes CASSLSGGGTPREQYF.

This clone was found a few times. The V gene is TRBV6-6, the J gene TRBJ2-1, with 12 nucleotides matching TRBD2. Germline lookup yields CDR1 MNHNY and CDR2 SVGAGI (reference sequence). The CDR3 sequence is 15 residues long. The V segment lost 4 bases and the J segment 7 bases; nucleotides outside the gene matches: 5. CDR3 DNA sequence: TGTGCCAGCAGTTTACGACTAGCGGGAGTGAATGAGCAGTTCTTC. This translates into CASSLRLAGVNEQFF.

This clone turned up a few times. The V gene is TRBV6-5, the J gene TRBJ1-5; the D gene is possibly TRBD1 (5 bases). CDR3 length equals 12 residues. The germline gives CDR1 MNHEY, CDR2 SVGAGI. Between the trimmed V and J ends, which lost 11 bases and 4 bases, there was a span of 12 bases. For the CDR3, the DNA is TGTGCCGCCGGGGGGGGGAATCAGCCCCAGCATTTT. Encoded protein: CAAGGGNQPQHF.

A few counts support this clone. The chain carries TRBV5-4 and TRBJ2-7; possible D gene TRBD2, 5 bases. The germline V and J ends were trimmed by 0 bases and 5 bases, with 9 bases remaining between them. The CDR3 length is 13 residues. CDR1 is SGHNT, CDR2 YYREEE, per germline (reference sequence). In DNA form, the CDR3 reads TGTGCCAGCAGCTTGGCCACAGCGGACGAGCAGTACTTC. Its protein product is CASSLATADEQYF.

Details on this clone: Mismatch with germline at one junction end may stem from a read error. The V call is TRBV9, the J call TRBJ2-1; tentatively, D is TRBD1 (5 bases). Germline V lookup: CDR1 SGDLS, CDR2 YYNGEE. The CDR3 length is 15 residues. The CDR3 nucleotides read TGTGCCAGCAGCGTTCGACAGAGCTCCTACAATGAGCAGCTCTTC. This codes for CASSVRQSSYNEQLF.

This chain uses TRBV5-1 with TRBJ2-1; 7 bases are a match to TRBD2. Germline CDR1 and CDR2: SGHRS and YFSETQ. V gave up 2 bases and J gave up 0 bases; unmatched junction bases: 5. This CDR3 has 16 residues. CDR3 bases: TGCGCCAGCAGCTTCGCGGGGGATAGCTCCTACAATGAGCAGTTCTTC. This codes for CASSFAGDSSYNEQFF.

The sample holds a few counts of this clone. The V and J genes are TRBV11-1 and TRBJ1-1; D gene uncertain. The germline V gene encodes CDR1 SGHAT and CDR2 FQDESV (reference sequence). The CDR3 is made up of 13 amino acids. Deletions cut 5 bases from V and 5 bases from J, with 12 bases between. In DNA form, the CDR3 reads TGTGCCAGCAGCACCCCCGGACCGACTGAAGCTTTCTTT. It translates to CASSTPGPTEAFF.

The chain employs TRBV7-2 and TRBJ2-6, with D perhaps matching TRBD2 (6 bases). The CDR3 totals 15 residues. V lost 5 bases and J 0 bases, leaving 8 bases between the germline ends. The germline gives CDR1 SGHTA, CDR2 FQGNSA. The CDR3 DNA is TGTGCCAGCAGCCCCGGGAGCTCTGGGGCCAACGTCCTGACTTTC. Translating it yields CASSPGSSGANVLTF.

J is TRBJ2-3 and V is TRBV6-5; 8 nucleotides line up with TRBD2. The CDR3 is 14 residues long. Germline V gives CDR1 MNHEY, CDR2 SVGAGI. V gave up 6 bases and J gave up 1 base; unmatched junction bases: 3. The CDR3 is CASRTLAGTDTQYF. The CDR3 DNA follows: TGTGCCAGCAGGACACTAGCGGGCACAGATACGCAGTATTTT.

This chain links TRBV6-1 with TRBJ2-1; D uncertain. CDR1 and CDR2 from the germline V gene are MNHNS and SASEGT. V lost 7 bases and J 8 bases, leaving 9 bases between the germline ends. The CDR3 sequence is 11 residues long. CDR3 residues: CASIGSHEQFF. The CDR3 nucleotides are TGTGCCAGCATAGGTTCTCATGAGCAGTTCTTC.

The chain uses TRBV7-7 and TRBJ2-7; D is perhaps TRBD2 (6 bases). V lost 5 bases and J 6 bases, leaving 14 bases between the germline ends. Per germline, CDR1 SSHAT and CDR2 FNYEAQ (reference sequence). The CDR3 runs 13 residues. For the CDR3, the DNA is TGTGCCAGCAGCCTCGGGACTCATGGCGAGCAGTACTTC. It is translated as CASSLGTHGEQYF.

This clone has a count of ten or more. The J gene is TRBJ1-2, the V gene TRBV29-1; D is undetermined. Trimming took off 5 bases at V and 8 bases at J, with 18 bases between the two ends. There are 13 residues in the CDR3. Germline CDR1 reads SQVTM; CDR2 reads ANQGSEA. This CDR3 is CSVLGPPSGGYTF. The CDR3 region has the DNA TGCAGCGTTCTCGGTCCCCCCTCTGGAGGCTACACCTTC. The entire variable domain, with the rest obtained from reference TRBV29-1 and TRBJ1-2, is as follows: SAVISQKPSRDICQRGTSLTIQCQVDSQVTMMFWYRQQPGQSLTLIATANQGSEATYESGFVIDKFPISRPNLTFSTLTVSNMSPEDSSIYLCSVLGPPSGGYTFGSGTRLTVV.

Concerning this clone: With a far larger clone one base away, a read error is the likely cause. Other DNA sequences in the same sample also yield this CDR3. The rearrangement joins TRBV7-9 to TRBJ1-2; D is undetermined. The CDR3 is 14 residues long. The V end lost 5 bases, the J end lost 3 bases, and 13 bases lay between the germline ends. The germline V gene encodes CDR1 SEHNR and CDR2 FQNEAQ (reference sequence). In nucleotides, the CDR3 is TGTGCCAGCAGCCAAGCGGCGACGGACTATGGCTACACCTTC. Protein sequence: CASSQAATDYGYTF.

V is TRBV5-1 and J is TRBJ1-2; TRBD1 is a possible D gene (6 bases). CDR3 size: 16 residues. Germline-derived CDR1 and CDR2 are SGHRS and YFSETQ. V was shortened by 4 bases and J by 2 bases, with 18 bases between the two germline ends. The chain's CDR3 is CASSLSLSRGNYGYTF. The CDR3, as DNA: TGCGCCAGCAGCCTAAGTCTATCCAGGGGCAACTATGGCTACACCTTC.

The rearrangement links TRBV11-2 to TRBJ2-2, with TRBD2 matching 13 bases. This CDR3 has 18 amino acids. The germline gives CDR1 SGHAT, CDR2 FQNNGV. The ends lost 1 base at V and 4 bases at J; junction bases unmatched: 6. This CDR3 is CASSLGPTSGRTTGELFF. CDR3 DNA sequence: TGTGCCAGCAGCTTAGGACCGACTAGCGGGAGGACCACCGGGGAGCTGTTTTTT.

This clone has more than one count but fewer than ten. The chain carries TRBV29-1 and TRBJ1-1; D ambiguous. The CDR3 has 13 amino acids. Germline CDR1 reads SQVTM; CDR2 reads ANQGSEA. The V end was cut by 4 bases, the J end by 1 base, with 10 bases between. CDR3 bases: TGCAGCGTTGCGGTATCAGGGAACACTGAAGCTTTCTTT. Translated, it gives CSVAVSGNTEAFF. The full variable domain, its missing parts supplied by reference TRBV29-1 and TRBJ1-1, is SAVISQKPSRDICQRGTSLTIQCQVDSQVTMMFWYRQQPGQSLTLIATANQGSEATYESGFVIDKFPISRPNLTFSTLTVSNMSPEDSSIYLCSVAVSGNTEAFFGQGTRLTVV.